Reported below is one T cell receptor beta chain. This record comes from a study of cytomegalovirus exposure and HLA in healthy donors. PCR was performed using 60 Vbeta and 13 Jbeta primers. The data were produced by immunoSEQ multiplex PCR, yet TCRdb's version contains in-frame clones alone and is incomplete. The sample carries 200,000 to 250,000 clones, less than 85% recorded once. This CDR3 has 16 amino acids. Losses at the gene ends were 1 base for V and 4 bases for J; bases not matched to a gene: 5. From germline, CDR1 is SGHVS and CDR2 FQNEAQ. This receptor was obtained from a girl aged 2 to 9 in good health and CMV-seronegative. This sequence joins TRBV7-8 and TRBJ2-1; 9 bases agree with TRBD2. The sample taken for sequencing was PBMCs. The CDR3 loop reads CASSLVGTSRYNEQFF. The CDR3 coding sequence is TGTGCCAGCAGCTTAGTAGGGACTAGCAGATACAATGAGCAGTTCTTC.